Listed below are T cell receptor beta chains from one sample, sequenced in a study of T-cell reconstitution after alpha-beta-depleted transplantation in children. TCRdb re-called the PCR reads through MiXCR, storing one row per CDR3 protein. The data show hundreds of thousands of distinct CDR3 sequences, about 16% seen once. Sequenced here: PBMCs, mostly from graft donor cells, sampled 360 days after TCRalphabeta/CD19-depleted stem cell transplant. The source is a male patient aged 2 to 10 who had a stem cell transplant for acute lymphoblastic leukemia, so the T cells may come from the graft donor. Both conserved end residues are part of each CDR3. D genes are given only for firm matches. Size tells how often a clone was seen (once, few, many) or the class of an expanded clone, and some rows leave it out.

v_call	j_call	d_call	clone_size	cdr3_nt	cdr3_aa
TRBV7-2	TRBJ1-3	-	few	TGTGCCAGCAGCTTGAGGAGCCTCTCTGGAAACACCATATATTTT	CASSLRSLSGNTIYF
TRBV4-2	TRBJ1-2	-	few	TGTGCCAGCAGCCAAGATACGAGGGGCAGGAGCTATGGCTACACCTTC	CASSQDTRGRSYGYTF
TRBV12-3/TRBV12-4	TRBJ1-1	TRBD1	-	TGTGCCAGCAGTATATTTCCGGGACAGCTCCCGAACACTGAAGCTTTCTTT	CASSIFPGQLPNTEAFF
TRBV15	TRBJ2-1	-	few	TGTGCCACCAGCATCGGCGCAACAAATGAGCAGTTCTTC	CATSIGATNEQFF
TRBV9	TRBJ1-2	-	few	TGTGCCAGCAGCGTAGACGGAGCCTATGGCTACACCTTC	CASSVDGAYGYTF
TRBV21-1	TRBJ2-1	-	many	TGTGCCAGCAGCACCCCTACCGGTAGGGACTTTAATGAGCAGTTCTTC	CASSTPTGRDFNEQFF
TRBV24-1	TRBJ2-4	-	-	TGTGCCACCAGTGATTTAAGCGGCATTCAGTACTTC	CATSDLSGIQYF
TRBV28	TRBJ2-3	-	many	TGTGCCAGCAGTTTGCCAGGGGTCAGCACAGATACGCAGTATTTT	CASSLPGVSTDTQYF
TRBV7-4	TRBJ1-4	TRBD1	few	TGTGCCAGCAGCCCCAAGGCCAGGGGGCAGACTAATGAAAAACTGTTTTTT	CASSPKARGQTNEKLFF
TRBV29-1	TRBJ2-2	TRBD1	-	TGCAGCGTTGACTCCGGGACAGGGGGCCCCGGGGAGCTGTTTTTT	CSVDSGTGGPGELFF
TRBV12-3/TRBV12-4	TRBJ2-3	-	few	TGTGCTACCGGGACTTACACAGATACGCAGTATTTT	CATGTYTDTQYF
TRBV4-2	TRBJ2-1	-	many	TGTGCCAGCAGCCGTCGGGGCAGGGGAATCTACAATGAGCAGTTCTTC	CASSRRGRGIYNEQFF
TRBV5-1	TRBJ2-1	-	many	TGCGCCAGCAGCTTGGGGACTCCCGGGAATGAGCAGTTCTTC	CASSLGTPGNEQFF
TRBV12-3/TRBV12-4	TRBJ2-1	TRBD2	-	TGTGCCAGCAGCACAGCGGGAGGGCCCGGTGAGCAGTTCTTC	CASSTAGGPGEQFF
TRBV4-1	TRBJ2-4	-	few	TGCGCCAGCAGCCTAAGATGGCTAGCCAAAAACATTCAGTACTTC	CASSLRWLAKNIQYF
TRBV6-1	TRBJ1-2	-	-	TGTGCCAGCACGAGGAGGGTAGACTATGGCTACACCTTC	CASTRRVDYGYTF
TRBV7-8	TRBJ2-1	TRBD2	-	TGTGCCAGCAGCTTACCTCGGACTAGCGGTTCTCCCATCTTTCACAATGAGCAGTTCTTC	CASSLPRTSGSPIFHNEQFF
TRBV12-3/TRBV12-4	TRBJ1-5	-	many	TGTGCCAGCAGTTTCGGGAAGCAGCCCCAGCATTTT	CASSFGKQPQHF
TRBV5-1	TRBJ2-5	TRBD2	few	TGCGCCAGCAGCTTGGTCGGGACTAGCGGAGCTCAAGAGACCCAGTACTTC	CASSLVGTSGAQETQYF
TRBV29-1	TRBJ2-2	TRBD1	-	TGCAGCGTGACAGGGCCCACCGGGGAGCTGTTTTTT	CSVTGPTGELFF
TRBV4-3	TRBJ2-1	-	many	TGCGCCAGCAGCCAAGATCGAGGGGGCTACAATGAGCAGTTCTTC	CASSQDRGGYNEQFF
TRBV4-3	TRBJ2-5	TRBD2	few	TGCGCCAGCAGCCAAGGTTGGGCTAGCGGGAGCCAGGAGACCCAGTACTTC	CASSQGWASGSQETQYF